The 14 T cell receptor beta chains presented below share a single source sample, sequenced in a study of Graves' ophthalmopathy and Graves' hyperthyroidism. From RNA, the CDR3 regions of TCR beta chains were amplified and sequenced. HTBI-primed RT-PCR formed the first round, and a multiplex PCR formed the second. TCRdb re-called the multiplex PCR reads with MiXCR, one entry per CDR3 protein. The sample lists around 340,000 distinct CDR3 sequences, 17% seen once, with about 12% in the top ten. Sequencing input: peripheral blood. These receptors all stem from an adult man with Graves' ophthalmopathy.

The table lists this clonotype with many counts. This rearrangement joins TRBV11-2 to TRBJ2-5, with a tentative D call TRBD1 (6 bases). This CDR3 contains 14 residues. Per germline, CDR1 SGHAT and CDR2 FQNNGV. Trimming pared 5 bases from V and 5 bases from J, leaving 15 bases between. The CDR3 sequence: CASSPSGQGETQYF. CDR3 DNA: TGTGCCAGCAGCCCGAGCGGTCAGGGGGAGACCCAGTACTTC.

This clonotype was seen ten or more times. The chain employs TRBV29-1 and TRBJ2-7; 9 nucleotides match TRBD1. V dropped 7 bases and J dropped 6; count of bases not matched to a gene: 10. CDR1 is SQVTM, CDR2 ANQGSEA, per germline. CDR3 size: 13 residues. CDR3 amino acids: CSGLGQGLGEQYF. CDR3 coding DNA: TGCAGCGGCCTGGGACAGGGTCTTGGCGAGCAGTACTTC.

Many counts were recorded for this clonotype. This chain links TRBV20-1 with TRBJ2-5; D uncertain. The CDR3 length is 10 residues. The germline gives CDR1 DFQATT, CDR2 SNEGSKA (reference sequence). CDR3 nucleotides: TGCAGCGCACCCCAAGAGACCCAGTACTTC. Protein sequence: CSAPQETQYF.

This clonotype has a count of ten or more. This chain connects TRBV6-1 to TRBJ1-5; 8 bases agree with TRBD1. V was clipped by 6 bases and J by 0 bases; unmatched bases: 4. The CDR3 is made up of 15 amino acids. Germline CDR1 reads MNHNS; CDR2 reads SASEGT. The CDR3 sequence is CASRRGQDSNQPQHF. The CDR3 DNA reads TGTGCCAGCAGAAGGGGACAGGATAGCAATCAGCCCCAGCATTTT.

The chain is built from TRBV4-1 and TRBJ1-6, with D possibly matching TRBD1 (5 bases). V was cut by 0 bases and J by 1 base, with 10 bases left in between. CDR1 MGHRA and CDR2 YSYEKL come from the germline V gene. The CDR3 extends over 17 amino acids. The CDR3 nucleotides are TGCGCCAGCAGCCAAGATGAACAGGAGTCCTATAATTCACCCCTCCACTTT. This codes for CASSQDEQESYNSPLHF.

Ten or more counts support this clonotype. The chain links TRBV29-1 to TRBJ1-1, with TRBD1 matching 7 bases. The CDR3 consists of 13 residues. Germline CDR1 reads SQVTM; CDR2 reads ANQGSEA. The ends lost 6 bases at V and 3 bases at J; junction bases unmatched: 7. CDR3 loop: CSVEGQPDTEAFF. CDR3 in DNA: TGCAGCGTAGAGGGACAGCCTGACACTGAAGCTTTCTTT.

For this clonotype: It may be a read error: a sequence one base away is much more abundant. The conserved closing phenylalanine or tryptophan is absent in this CDR3, likely reflecting a read error. The chain employs TRBV19 and TRBJ1-2, with TRBD1 as a possible D gene (6 bases). Per germline, CDR1 LNHDA and CDR2 SQIVND (reference sequence). The V end lost 8 bases, the J end lost 7 bases, and 26 bases lay between the germline ends. The CDR3 sequence is 16 residues long. The DNA of the CDR3 is TGTGCCAGTCAACCGCCGGGGTGGGACACGGCGGGTGGCTACACCATC. This gives the protein CASQPPGWDTAGGYTI.

This clonotype was counted at least ten times. The chain has TRBV6-1 and TRBJ1-1; the D gene is possibly TRBD1 (6 bases). The CDR3 totals 15 residues. In germline, CDR1 is MNHNS, CDR2 SASEGT. Trimming took 3 bases from V and 3 from J, leaving 14 bases between them. CDR3 nucleotides: TGTGCCAGCAGTGACTACAGGGTCATGTACACTGAAGCTTTCTTT. Translating gives CASSDYRVMYTEAFF.

At least ten counts were recorded for this clonotype. The chain is built from TRBV30 and TRBJ2-5; TRBD1 matches 8 bases. The CDR3 contains 15 residues. Looked up from germline, CDR1 is GTSNPN and CDR2 is SVGIG (reference sequence). J lost 4 bases, V lost 1 base, and 8 bases had no gene match. In DNA form, the CDR3 reads TGTGCCTGGAGTGACCCACTGGACAGGGCAGAGACCCAGTACTTC. Translating it yields CAWSDPLDRAETQYF. The full variable domain, its missing parts supplied by reference TRBV30 and TRBJ2-5, is SQTIHQWPATLVQPVGSPLSLECTVEGTSNPNLYWYRQAAGRGLQLLFYSVGIGQISSEVPQNLSASRPQDRQFILSSKKLLLSDSGFYLCAWSDPLDRAETQYFGPGTRLLVL.

This clonotype was seen at least ten times. The chain links TRBV24-1 to TRBJ2-5, with D unclear. Germline CDR1 reads KGHDR; CDR2 reads SFDVKD. With 2 bases removed from V and 5 bases from J, the gap between germline ends came to 5 bases. The CDR3 has 12 residues. CDR3 DNA sequence: TGTGCCACCAGTGATTCTAGGGAGACCCAGTACTTC. The encoded protein is CATSDSRETQYF.

This clonotype has ten or more counts. V usage is TRBV7-8 and J usage is TRBJ2-7; TRBD1 or TRBD2 may be the D gene (5 bases each). CDR1 SGHVS and CDR2 FQNEAQ come from the germline V gene. The V and J ends lost 0 bases and 6 bases respectively, with 15 bases between them. This CDR3 contains 15 residues. CDR3 residues: CASSLAWGRGSEQYF. DNA for the CDR3: TGTGCCAGCAGCTTAGCGTGGGGACGGGGAAGCGAGCAGTACTTC.

The sample holds many counts of this clonotype. The chain employs TRBV7-8 and TRBJ1-1, with no clear D. The CDR3 contains 14 residues. Trimming stripped 0 bases from V and 10 bases from J, with 15 bases between. Per the germline V gene, CDR1 is SGHVS and CDR2 is FQNEAQ. In nucleotides, the CDR3 is TGTGCCAGCAGCTTAGCGCGAGGCCGGGGAACAGCTTTCTTT. Protein product: CASSLARGRGTAFF.

This clonotype was detected many times. J is TRBJ2-7 and V is TRBV28, with TRBD1 identical over 9 bases. V lost 6 bases, J lost 0 bases, and 9 bases stayed unmatched. CDR3 length equals 16 residues. Germline V gene data show CDR1 as MDHEN and CDR2 as SYDVKM. DNA of the CDR3: TGTGCCAGCAGGTCCGGGACAGGGCCCAGCTCCTACGAGCAGTACTTC. The encoded protein is CASRSGTGPSSYEQYF.

The J gene is TRBJ2-7, the V gene TRBV20-1, with D maybe TRBD2 (5 bases). CDR1 is DFQATT, CDR2 SNEGSKA, per germline (reference sequence). Deletions cut 3 bases from V and 7 bases from J, with 10 bases between. The CDR3 runs 11 residues. CDR3 coding DNA: TGCAGTGCTAGTGAGGGTGGGGAGCAGTACTTC. This encodes CSASEGGEQYF.